The 25 T cell receptor beta chains below were found in one sample sequenced in a study of response to subunit inactivated influenza vaccine. TCRdb redid the calling of the RT-PCR reads with MiXCR, one entry per CDR3 protein. The sample includes hundreds of thousands of distinct CDR3 sequences, about 25% of them seen just once. Sequenced material: CD4+ T cells sorted from PBMCs, taken more than 4 days after vaccination. These receptors came from a man between 50 and 59 years old who received an inactivated influenza vaccine.

There are many counts of this clonotype. CDR3 in amino acids: CSARKLAGAANEQFF. The CDR3 region has the DNA TGCAGTGCTCGAAAACTAGCGGGGGCCGCCAATGAGCAGTTCTTC. The chain combines TRBV20-1 with TRBJ2-1; 11 bases line up with TRBD2. The CDR3 length is 15 residues. Trimming took 5 bases from V and 6 from J; bases not matched to a gene: 9. CDR1 DFQATT and CDR2 SNEGSKA come from the germline V gene (reference sequence).

There are a few counts of this clonotype. This rearrangement joins TRBV7-2 to TRBJ2-3; TRBD1 is a possible D gene (6 bases). Germline V gene sequence: CDR1 SGHTA, CDR2 FQGNSA. V lost 1 base and J 1 base, leaving 9 bases between the germline ends. This CDR3 region has 15 residues. CDR3: CASSLGGHRTDTQYF. CDR3 bases: TGTGCCAGCAGCTTAGGGGGGCATCGCACAGATACGCAGTATTTT.

The chain is built from TRBV24-1 and TRBJ2-5; TRBD1 aligns across 9 bases. Germline assignment: CDR1 KGHDR and CDR2 SFDVKD. The CDR3 covers 13 residues. The junction had 3 bases not matched to a gene; V was cut back by 4 bases and J by 7 bases. The CDR3 nucleotides read TGTGCCACCAGTGAAGGACAGGGGATGACCCAGTACTTC. Translation: CATSEGQGMTQYF.

The V gene is TRBV5-1, the J gene TRBJ2-2; D unresolved. The CDR3 has 16 residues. The ends were cut back, 3 bases at V and 3 bases at J, with 15 bases in the middle. The germline CDR1 and CDR2 sequences are SGHRS and YFSETQ. The CDR3 reads CASSSTGRRDTGELFF. The CDR3 DNA reads as TGCGCCAGCAGCTCGACCGGACGCCGTGACACCGGGGAGCTGTTTTTT. Full variable domain (rest looked up from reference TRBV5-1 and TRBJ2-2): KAGVTQTPRYLIKTRGQQVTLSCSPISGHRSVSWYQQTPGQGLQFLFEYFSETQRNKGNFPGRFSGRQFSNSRSEMNVSTLELGDSALYLCASSSTGRRDTGELFFGEGSRLTVL.

The chain's CDR3 is CASSLRPGTEAFF. CDR3 bases: TGCGCCAGCAGCCTTCGGCCCGGGACTGAAGCTTTCTTT. The rearrangement joins TRBV4-3 to TRBJ1-1; D is uncertain. The CDR3 runs to 13 residues. The germline CDR1 and CDR2 sequences are LGHNA and YSLEER. V lost 4 bases to trimming and J lost 5 bases, with 11 bases between them.

This clonotype was seen a handful of times. The rearrangement links TRBV7-2 to TRBJ2-1; 7 nucleotides match TRBD2. The J segment lost 4 bases and the V segment lost 4 bases, leaving 7 bases of the junction unmatched. Germline V CDR1 and CDR2: SGHTA, FQGNSA. CDR3 size: 15 residues. This CDR3 reads CASSSAGTTYNEQFF. DNA for the CDR3: TGTGCCAGCAGCTCAGCCGGGACTACATACAATGAGCAGTTCTTC.

This clonotype was detected a few times. V usage is TRBV5-6 and J usage is TRBJ2-3; D not resolved. The CDR3 has 14 amino acids. Germline V gene lookup returns CDR1 SGHDT and CDR2 YYEEEE. V was pared by 1 base and J by 2 bases, with 8 bases between. CDR3 sequence (DNA): TGTGCCAGCAGCTTGTTAGTAAACACAGATACGCAGTATTTT. Its protein is CASSLLVNTDTQYF.

This chain connects TRBV12-3 or TRBV12-4 to TRBJ2-1, with 7 bases aligning to TRBD2. Trimming removed 3 bases from V and 0 bases from J; junction bases left unmatched: 5. This CDR3 comprises 16 residues. The CDR3 bases are TGTGCCAGCAGTTTGACTAGCTACAGCTCCTACAATGAGCAGTTCTTC. Protein sequence: CASSLTSYSSYNEQFF.

This clonotype was seen many times. This chain joins TRBV4-2 and TRBJ1-1; D may be TRBD1 (5 bases). Germline V gene data show CDR1 as LGHNA and CDR2 as YNFKEQ. The CDR3 loop spans 14 amino acids. V lost 0 bases and J 6 bases, leaving 11 bases between the germline ends. The CDR3 DNA reads as TGTGCCAGCAGCCAAGACAGGGAAACGGCTGAAGCTTTCTTT. This codes for CASSQDRETAEAFF.

The table lists this clonotype with a few counts. This chain links TRBV4-1 with TRBJ1-2; D is undetermined. The CDR3 loop spans 13 amino acids. The V end was cut by 2 bases, the J end by 1 base, with 5 bases between. From germline, CDR1 is MGHRA and CDR2 YSYEKL. Here the CDR3 reads CASSQSNNYGYTF. The CDR3 DNA follows: TGCGCCAGCAGCCAATCGAATAACTATGGCTACACCTTC.

The chain recombines TRBV5-6 with TRBJ2-7, with 9 bases aligning to TRBD1. CDR1 SGHDT and CDR2 YYEEEE come from the germline V gene. Unmatched junction bases numbered 4, after V lost 4 bases and J lost 5 bases. This CDR3 contains 13 residues. The CDR3 protein is CASSLGQGDEQYF. CDR3 nucleotides: TGTGCCAGCAGCCTGGGACAGGGTGACGAGCAGTACTTC.

The J gene is TRBJ1-5, the V gene TRBV20-1, with 10 bases lining up with TRBD1. V was pared by 0 bases and J by 5 bases, with 13 bases of the junction left unmatched. The length of the CDR3 is 18 residues. Germline V lookup: CDR1 DFQATT, CDR2 SNEGSKA (reference sequence). The CDR3 sequence: CSARDVRDRGQWDQPQHF. The DNA of the CDR3 is TGCAGTGCTAGAGATGTGCGAGACAGGGGGCAGTGGGATCAGCCCCAGCATTTT.

This clonotype appeared a few times. The rearrangement joins TRBV4-3 to TRBJ2-5, with 7 bases fitting TRBD1. Per the germline V gene, CDR1 is LGHNA and CDR2 is YSLEER. V lost 2 bases to trimming and J lost 3 bases; unmatched junction nucleotides: 3. The CDR3 contains 14 residues. The CDR3 DNA reads as TGCGCCAGCAGCCAAAAAACAGGGGAAGAGACCCAGTACTTC. Its protein product is CASSQKTGEETQYF.

This clonotype was seen only a few times. V is TRBV10-3 and J is TRBJ2-7; 11 bases agree with TRBD1. Losses at the gene ends were 4 bases for V and 0 bases for J; bases not matched to a gene: 5. The CDR3 spans 16 residues. CDR1 and CDR2 from the germline V gene are ENHRY and SYGVKD. As DNA, the CDR3 is TGTGCCATCAGTGGGCCCGGGACAGGGGGCTCCTACGAGCAGTACTTC. Amino acid sequence: CAISGPGTGGSYEQYF.

CDR3: CASSLRTGTNTGELFF. The CDR3 coding sequence is TGTGCCAGCAGCTTAAGGACAGGGACGAACACCGGGGAGCTGTTTTTT. The rearrangement uses TRBV5-5 and TRBJ2-2, with TRBD1 matching over 8 bases. This CDR3 comprises 16 residues. Trimming took 2 bases from V and 0 from J; bases not matched to a gene: 3. Germline V CDR1 and CDR2: SGHKS, YYEKEE (reference sequence). Looking up the rest from reference TRBV5-5 and TRBJ2-2 gives the full variable domain: DAGVTQSPTHLIKTRGQQVTLRCSPISGHKSVSWYQQVLGQGPQFIFQYYEKEERGRGNFPDRFSARQFPNYSSELNVNALLLGDSALYLCASSLRTGTNTGELFFGEGSRLTVL.

J is TRBJ2-1 and V is TRBV7-9; 8 bases are shared with TRBD2. Trimming cost V 2 bases and J 2 bases; bases outside gene matches: 2. The CDR3 is made up of 15 amino acids. Germline V gene sequence: CDR1 SEHNR, CDR2 FQNEAQ (reference sequence). DNA for the CDR3: TGTGCCAGCAGCTTATCGGGACTAGCCTACAATGAGCAGTTCTTC. Protein sequence: CASSLSGLAYNEQFF.

The chain links TRBV6-2 or TRBV6-3 to TRBJ2-1; D might be TRBD2 (6 bases). The CDR3 has 15 residues. The germline V gene has CDR1 MNHEY and CDR2 SVGEGT. The V end was cut by 6 bases, the J end by 3 bases, with 15 bases between. The CDR3 DNA reads as TGTGCCAGCAGAAGGGAGGTTAGAAGCTACAATGAGCAGTTCTTC. It yields the protein CASRREVRSYNEQFF.

V and J are TRBV5-1 and TRBJ2-6; 10 positions agree with TRBD1. Germline V gives CDR1 SGHRS, CDR2 YFSETQ. V trimming: 4 bases; J trimming: 1 base; junction bases outside the gene matches: 2. The CDR3 runs 16 residues. CDR3 amino acids: CASSEDRGSGANVLTF. As DNA, the CDR3 is TGCGCCAGCAGCGAGGACAGGGGGTCTGGGGCCAACGTCCTGACTTTC.

This clonotype occurred a few times. V and J are TRBV28 and TRBJ2-7; 8 nucleotides match TRBD1. Germline trimming cut 3 bases from V and 2 bases from J; bases unmatched to any gene: 6. Germline CDR1 and CDR2: MDHEN and SYDVKM. CDR3 size: 15 residues. This CDR3 is CASSFPDRGTYEQYF. The CDR3 DNA is TGTGCCAGCAGTTTCCCCGACAGGGGAACCTACGAGCAGTACTTC.

The chain uses TRBV11-2 and TRBJ2-1; TRBD2 agrees at 13 bases. Trimming cost V 3 bases and J 8 bases; bases outside gene matches: 1. Germline values: CDR1 SGHAT, CDR2 FQNNGV. CDR3 length: 14 amino acids. DNA for the CDR3: TGTGCCAGCAGCTTTGGACTAGCGGGAGATGAGCAGTTCTTC. Amino acid sequence: CASSFGLAGDEQFF.

The chain links TRBV5-1 to TRBJ2-3; TRBD1 is a possible D gene (6 bases). Germline assignment: CDR1 SGHRS and CDR2 YFSETQ. Trimming took off 3 bases at V and 2 bases at J, with 13 bases between the two ends. CDR3 length: 15 residues. The CDR3 reads CASSWPWTDTDTQYF. DNA for the CDR3: TGCGCCAGCAGCTGGCCCTGGACAGACACAGATACGCAGTATTTT.

This clonotype was detected only a few times. The J gene is TRBJ2-1, the V gene TRBV25-1; D possibly corresponds to TRBD2 (6 bases). The CDR3 has 16 residues. CDR1 is MGHDK, CDR2 SYGVNS, per germline. V was trimmed by 4 bases and J by 2 bases, leaving 15 bases between them. CDR3 sequence: CASSVRRGSPYNEQFF. The CDR3 nucleotides are TGTGCCAGCAGTGTGCGGCGGGGCTCACCCTACAATGAGCAGTTCTTC.

This clonotype was detected a few times. The J gene is TRBJ2-3, the V gene TRBV2, with D maybe TRBD1 (6 bases). With 9 bases removed from V and 4 bases from J, the gap between germline ends came to 17 bases. The CDR3 is made up of 14 amino acids. CDR1 and CDR2 from the germline V gene are SNHLY and FYNNEI. The CDR3 coding sequence is TGTGCCAGTGTTCAACAGGGTCCCGCAGATACGCAGTATTTT. The encoded protein is CASVQQGPADTQYF.

V gene TRBV30 combines with J gene TRBJ1-2, with D unclear. There are 14 residues in the CDR3. Germline CDR1 and CDR2: GTSNPN and SVGIG (reference sequence). Trimming left V 2 bases short and J 4 bases short, with 14 bases between. This CDR3 reads CAWSIITSLYGYTF. DNA for the CDR3: TGTGCCTGGAGTATAATTACATCCCTCTATGGCTACACCTTC. The variable domain in full, with the rest retrieved from reference TRBV30 and TRBJ1-2, is SQTIHQWPATLVQPVGSPLSLECTVEGTSNPNLYWYRQAAGRGLQLLFYSVGIGQISSEVPQNLSASRPQDRQFILSSKKLLLSDSGFYLCAWSIITSLYGYTFGSGTRLTVV.

V gene TRBV24-1 combines with J gene TRBJ1-1; tentative D call: TRBD1 (5 bases). Trimming removed 7 bases from V and 4 bases from J, with 12 bases in between. The CDR3 runs 13 residues. The germline CDR1 and CDR2 sequences are KGHDR and SFDVKD. The CDR3 is CATRSGQGTEAFF. The CDR3, as DNA: TGTGCCACCAGGTCAGGGCAAGGCACTGAAGCTTTCTTT.